Below, one TCR beta chain is given with its context. This clone was detected only once. The specificity of this receptor is unknown. Base qualities are not at hand, and no much larger clone is one base apart. The data stem from a study of T cell therapy after organ transplantation (dated by TCRdb to between 2018 and 2021). About the study as a whole: Therapy products were autologous CMV-specific T cells expanded in vitro for approximately 15 days with a peptide pool of 30 HLA class I and II CMV epitopes. Of the ten or so patients, eight were classified as clinical responders and two as nonresponders. Long-term post-therapy samples were available for only about 75% of the 10 patients. Peripheral blood samples for the pretherapy time point were taken before T cell therapy began. Across 2 to 6 intravenous infusions, patients got a median of 1.92 x 10^8 CMV-specific T cells. The study was a follow-up TRBV repertoire analysis of an open-label phase I trial of autologous CMV-specific adoptive T cell therapy in solid-organ transplant recipients. Up to 6 T cell doses were administered to patients every 2 weeks, and patients were monitored for roughly 28 weeks after therapy was completed. What the study reported, not specific to this receptor: Both transferred clonotypes and endogenous clonotypes not detected in the therapy products appeared to be included in post-therapy reconstitution. Fold change in CD8 clonality after therapy was inversely correlated with pretherapy clonality, suggesting that less biased repertoires were more receptive to remodeling. The small number of expansions detected in nonresponders may reflect reduced sample coverage resulting from poor CD8+ T cell yield. Assessment of confounders such as concurrent antirejection and antiviral medications was prevented by the small cohort. Before therapy, nonresponders had marked clonal expansions, and after therapy the repertoires of nonresponders changed only minimally.

Its CDR3 holds 17 amino acids, cysteine through phenylalanine. Kept here is only the CDR3 DNA, which spans 51 bases and is read in frame from base 1. Here V drops 0 bases and J drops 4 bases, and the junction holds 12 bases not matched to any gene. The germline V gene sets CDR1 to SGDLS and CDR2 to YYNGEE. The label giving this sample's time point can be read as: before start of T cell therapy. The patients had received solid-organ transplants and had cytomegalovirus that was drug-resistant/recurrent. Under 11 of the trial participants were picked for repertoire analysis depending on whether post-therapy peripheral blood mononuclear cells were available. Viable CD3+CD8+CD4- lymphocytes were isolated from PBMCs by sorting on a BD FACSAria III. The Qiagen DNeasy Kit was used to extract genomic DNA from the sorted cells. TRB CDR3 regions were amplified from genomic DNA with the immunoSEQ two-step, bias-controlled multiplex PCR assay. Sequencing of CDR3 libraries was carried out on an Illumina NextSeq 500. Processing in the source paper ran as follows. Initial alignment and bioinformatics, including bias normalization against synthetic CDR3 analogs, were performed with the immunoSEQ Analyzer platform. V, D and J genes were annotated according to IMGT database definitions. For further TRBV analyses, VDJtools version 1.1.10 and the R package tcR version 2.2.1.11 were used with default settings. GLIPH analysis was performed with version 1.0 using default settings. In CDR3 sequences with at least 5 reads, significant changes in clonotype frequency were tested by a 2-sided binomial test with Benjamini-Hochberg correction (alpha = 0.01). The table was pulled from immuneACCESS by TCRdb, which kept in-frame rearrangements only. Such tables lose some clones; where checked, under half of the loss comes from unresolved V genes, and the rest has no known cause. V and J calls and clone size are given by that table; D and trimming were obtained from the DNA. For this sample the table gives 1,500 to 2,000 clones, of which 70% to 80% were detected only once. The top ten clones comprise roughly 20% of the sample.

The sequence links TRBV9 to TRBJ2-5; 7 central nucleotides agree with TRBD2. This receptor was identified in a human patient who had received a solid organ transplant and had CMV disease. The sample consisted of CD8+ T cells from blood, taken before autologous CMV-specific T cell therapy. CDR3 reads: CASSVGVERGGRETQYF. The nucleotide sequence is given as TGTGCCAGCAGCGTAGGCGTAGAGCGGGGAGGGAGAGAGACCCAGTACTTC.